Shown below are 18 T cell receptor beta chains from a single sample sequenced in a study of beta chain features in type 1 diabetes. As every portion of the isolated RNA was reverse transcribed, the sequencing read expressed TCRB transcripts. Sequencing was performed with immunoSEQ multiplex PCR; in TCRdb, only in-frame clones are kept and a portion is missing. The sample shows 130,000 to 150,000 clones, approximately 9.2% of them seen only once. The material sequenced was central memory CD4+ T cells from blood. The receptors here all came from a man aged 18 to 35 in good health.

This clone has at least ten counts. V gene TRBV29-1 combines with J gene TRBJ1-1, with unresolved D. The CDR3 is 10 amino acids. CDR1 is SQVTM and CDR2 is ANQGSEA in the germline V gene. Trimming shortened V by 2 bases and J by 10 bases, and 8 bases separated the two germline ends. The chain's CDR3 is CSVEFPRAFF. CDR3 coding DNA: TGCAGCGTTGAATTTCCTAGAGCTTTCTTT.

The chain joins TRBV4-3 to TRBJ2-5; possibly TRBD1 for D (6 bases). The end of the DNA is better explained by TRBJ2-7, so the J call may be wrong. CDR1 and CDR2 from the germline V gene are LGHNA and YSLEER. This CDR3 has 16 residues. CDR3 nucleotides: TGCGCCAGCAGCCAAGATGGAAGGGGGTCCCCCTACGAGCAGTACTTC. This translates into CASSQDGRGSPYEQYF.

This chain joins TRBV7-8 and TRBJ2-3; 14 bases match TRBD2. This CDR3 spans 17 amino acids. Losses at the gene ends were 5 bases for V and 3 bases for J; bases not matched to a gene: 7. The V gene's germline CDR1 is SGHVS and CDR2 FQNEAQ. CDR3 loop: CASSLRLAGGLTDTQYF. The CDR3 bases are TGTGCCAGCAGCCTGAGACTAGCGGGGGGGCTGACAGATACGCAGTATTTT.

CDR3 nucleotide sequence: TGTGCCAGTTTGACAGGAGGTGGAAATGAGCAGTTCTTC. Its protein is CASLTGGGNEQFF. The rearrangement joins TRBV6-1 to TRBJ2-1, with D tentatively TRBD1 (6 bases). This CDR3 is built from 13 residues. The germline V and J ends were trimmed by 9 bases and 7 bases, with 16 bases remaining between them. CDR1 MNHNS and CDR2 SASEGT come from the germline V gene.

V usage is TRBV29-1 and J usage is TRBJ2-7; TRBD1 matches 7 bases. Looked up from germline, CDR1 is SQVTM and CDR2 is ANQGSEA. V gave up 7 bases and J gave up 3 bases; unmatched junction bases: 9. The CDR3 totals 13 residues. The CDR3 region is CSASRTGNYEQYF. CDR3 in DNA: TGCAGCGCATCACGGACAGGAAACTACGAGCAGTACTTC.

There are many counts of this clone. The gene calls are TRBV5-4 and TRBJ2-1; 9 bases align to TRBD1. CDR1 SGHNT and CDR2 YYREEE come from the germline V gene (reference sequence). CDR3 length: 16 amino acids. With V trimmed by 4 bases and J by 1 base, 6 bases remained unmatched. The CDR3 DNA reads TGTGCCAGCAGCACCTTACAGGGGGCGTCCTACAATGAGCAGTTCTTC. Amino acids: CASSTLQGASYNEQFF.

This sequence joins TRBV5-4 and TRBJ2-1; 9 bases fit TRBD2. The CDR3 runs 15 residues. The J segment lost 7 bases and the V segment lost 0 bases, leaving 5 bases of the junction unmatched. Per germline, CDR1 SGHNT and CDR2 YYREEE (reference sequence). The CDR3 bases are TGTGCCAGCAGCTTGGGCGGGGGGGCAAGAAATGAGCAGTTCTTC. It specifies CASSLGGGARNEQFF.

In its sample, this clone was seen a few times. This chain links TRBV30 with TRBJ2-1, with 12 bases fitting TRBD2. The CDR3 extends over 16 amino acids. V gave up 4 bases and J gave up 0 bases; unmatched junction bases: 4. CDR1 and CDR2 from the germline V gene are GTSNPN and SVGIG (reference sequence). The CDR3 DNA sequence: TGTGCCTGGAACCCTAGCGGGGGGGCCTCCTACAATGAGCAGTTCTTC. Translating gives CAWNPSGGASYNEQFF.

This clone has a count of ten or more. The chain is built from TRBV28 and TRBJ2-1; 8 bases align to TRBD1. J was trimmed by 8 bases and V by 4 bases; bases with no gene match: 4. Germline V gene sequence: CDR1 MDHEN, CDR2 SYDVKM. CDR3 size: 13 residues. The CDR3 DNA reads as TGTGCCAGCAGTTCGACAGGGGTGGATGAGCAGTTCTTC. It translates to CASSSTGVDEQFF.

This clone was observed a few times. V usage is TRBV4-1 and J usage is TRBJ2-1; 7 positions agree with TRBD1. The CDR3 contains 17 residues. V lost 2 bases, J lost 4 bases, and 11 bases stayed unmatched. Looked up from germline, CDR1 is MGHRA and CDR2 is YSYEKL. CDR3 sequence (DNA): TGCGCCAGCAGCCAATTCCCCGGGACAGATTATTACAATGAGCAGTTCTTC. It yields the protein CASSQFPGTDYYNEQFF.

The chain is built from TRBV7-8 and TRBJ2-5; TRBD1 agrees at 10 bases. Germline CDR1 is SGHVS and CDR2 is FQNEAQ. V trimming: 4 bases; J trimming: 6 bases; junction bases outside the gene matches: 14. The CDR3 totals 17 residues. CDR3 sequence: CASSSRRDRGRLKTQYF. Written as DNA, the CDR3 is TGTGCCAGCAGCTCGCGGAGAGACAGGGGGCGCTTGAAGACCCAGTACTTC.

In DNA form, the CDR3 reads TGCGCCAGCAGCCGAGACTCAGGACAGTCCGGCTACACCTTC. Protein sequence: CASSRDSGQSGYTF. This chain joins TRBV4-1 and TRBJ1-2; D is possibly TRBD1 (6 bases). Trimming pared 4 bases from V and 8 bases from J, leaving 17 bases between. CDR3 length: 14 residues. The germline gives CDR1 MGHRA, CDR2 YSYEKL.

This clone came up a few times. The rearrangement uses TRBV7-6 and TRBJ2-1; D is possibly TRBD1 (6 bases). The length of the CDR3 is 17 residues. V was trimmed by 1 base and J by 8 bases, leaving 21 bases between them. Germline V gene lookup returns CDR1 SGHVS and CDR2 FNYEAQ. The CDR3 region has the DNA TGTGCCAGCAGCTTAGGCCCCGCCCACGAGGGGGTCGATGAGCAGTTCTTC. Its translation: CASSLGPAHEGVDEQFF. The complete variable domain, with remaining parts taken from reference TRBV7-6 and TRBJ2-1, reads GAGVSQSPRYKVTKRGQDVALRCDPISGHVSLYWYRQALGQGPEFLTYFNYEAQQDKSGLPNDRFSAERPEGSISTLTIQRTEQRDSAMYRCASSLGPAHEGVDEQFFGPGTRLTVL.

Only a few counts were recorded for this clone. The CDR3 nucleotides are TGTGCCAGCAGTTACTCGCACGGAGCCTACGAGCAGTACTTC. This sequence encodes CASSYSHGAYEQYF. The V and J genes are TRBV6-5 and TRBJ2-7; D is unresolved. Trimming cost V 0 bases and J 2 bases, with 8 bases left between them. This CDR3 has 14 residues. Germline V CDR1 and CDR2: MNHEY, SVGAGI.

The rearrangement links TRBV9 to TRBJ2-3; a weak D match, TRBD2 (6 bases). The CDR3 is 18 amino acids. CDR1 is SGDLS, CDR2 YYNGEE, per germline. Trimming cost V 0 bases and J 5 bases, with 22 bases left between them. Here the CDR3 reads CASSVEGFVGLTEDTQYF. The CDR3 coding sequence is TGTGCCAGCAGCGTAGAGGGTTTCGTAGGACTAACGGAAGATACGCAGTATTTT.

The genes are TRBV27 and TRBJ1-6, with TRBD1 as a possible D gene (5 bases). Trimming shortened V by 5 bases and J by 8 bases, and 10 bases separated the two germline ends. The CDR3 is made up of 13 amino acids. Germline V gene sequence: CDR1 MNHEY, CDR2 SMNVEV (reference sequence). This CDR3 reads CASSDNRYSPLHF. The CDR3 bases are TGTGCCAGCAGTGACAACAGGTATTCACCCCTCCACTTT.

This clone was observed a few times. V is TRBV7-9 and J is TRBJ2-2, with 13 bases matching TRBD2. Germline lookup yields CDR1 SEHNR and CDR2 FQNEAQ (reference sequence). The CDR3 is 18 residues long. Trimming removed 4 bases from V and 2 bases from J; junction bases left unmatched: 7. This CDR3 is CASSSGLAGDLNTGELFF. The CDR3, as DNA: TGTGCCAGCAGCTCCGGACTAGCGGGGGACCTCAACACCGGGGAGCTGTTTTTT. Filled out from reference TRBV7-9 and TRBJ2-2, the complete variable domain reads DTGVSQNPRHKITKRGQNVTFRCDPISEHNRLYWYRQTLGQGPEFLTYFQNEAQLEKSRLLSDRFSAERPKGSFSTLEIQRTEQGDSAMYLCASSSGLAGDLNTGELFFGEGSRLTVL.

The V call is TRBV5-6, the J call TRBJ2-5; 8 bases are shared with TRBD2. Trimming cost V 3 bases and J 5 bases; bases outside gene matches: 12. The germline gives CDR1 SGHDT, CDR2 YYEEEE. The length of the CDR3 is 16 residues. The CDR3 spells CASSSQSPGGPETQYF. In nucleotides, the CDR3 is TGTGCCAGCAGCTCTCAGAGTCCGGGGGGGCCTGAGACCCAGTACTTC.